This T cell receptor (beta chain) derives from a study of OX40 agonist ivuxolimab in advanced cancers. Whole-study context: Patients with prior anti-PD-1, anti-PD-L1 or anti-CTLA-4 therapy were eligible; less than 50% had some. Among those treated, three patients had partial responses, one with hepatocellular carcinoma and two with cutaneous melanoma. Study results and limitations: Clonal expansion in partial responders at 0.1-3.0 mg/kg ranked among the lowest.

Unmatched junction bases numbered 4, after V lost 4 bases and J lost 4 bases. Germline lookup yields CDR1 SGHRS and CDR2 YFSETQ. The CDR3 has 15 amino acids. The table lists this clone with a few counts. The antigen is not known. The table came from immunoSEQ multiplex PCR; TCRdb's copy has only in-frame clones and leaves some out. There are around 68,000 clones in the sample; roughly 86% occur only once, and roughly 2% lies in the top ten. The chain links TRBV5-1 to TRBJ1-5; 11 bases match TRBD1. This TCR was sampled from an adult with an advanced solid tumor such as melanoma, head and neck, liver or kidney cancer. Specimen: CD4+ or CD8+ T cells sorted from blood, collected in a trial of the OX40 agonist ivuxolimab. The CDR3 protein is CASSLGQGANQPQHF. CDR3 DNA: TGCGCCAGCAGCCTAGGACAGGGGGCTAATCAGCCCCAGCATTTT. Full variable domain (outside the CDR3, taken from reference TRBV5-1 and TRBJ1-5): KAGVTQTPRYLIKTRGQQVTLSCSPISGHRSVSWYQQTPGQGLQFLFEYFSETQRNKGNFPGRFSGRQFSNSRSEMNVSTLELGDSALYLCASSLGQGANQPQHFGDGTRLSIL.